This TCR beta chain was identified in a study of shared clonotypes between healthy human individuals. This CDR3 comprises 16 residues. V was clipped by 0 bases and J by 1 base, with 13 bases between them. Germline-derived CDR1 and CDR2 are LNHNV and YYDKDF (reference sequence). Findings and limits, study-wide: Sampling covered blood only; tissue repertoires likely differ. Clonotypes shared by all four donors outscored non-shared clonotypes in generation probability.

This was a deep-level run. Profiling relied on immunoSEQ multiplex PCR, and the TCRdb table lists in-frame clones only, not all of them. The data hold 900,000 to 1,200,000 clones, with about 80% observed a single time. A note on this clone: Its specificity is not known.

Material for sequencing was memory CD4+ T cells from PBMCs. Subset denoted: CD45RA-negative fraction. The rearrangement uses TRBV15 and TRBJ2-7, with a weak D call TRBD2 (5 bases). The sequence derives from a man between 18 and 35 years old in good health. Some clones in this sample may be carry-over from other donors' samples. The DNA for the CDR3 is TGTGCCACCAGCAGAGATGGTAGTAGCGTATCCTACGAGCAGTACTTC. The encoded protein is CATSRDGSSVSYEQYF. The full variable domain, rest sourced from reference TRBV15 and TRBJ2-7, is DAMVIQNPRYQVTQFGKPVTLSCSQTLNHNVMYWYQQKSSQAPKLLFHYYDKDFNNEADTPDNFQSRRPNTSFCFLDIRSPGLGDTAMYLCATSRDGSSVSYEQYFGPGTRLTVT.